The following is a T cell receptor beta chain sequence with its context. Its specificity is not known. This table comes from immunoSEQ multiplex PCR, and its TCRdb copy is limited to in-frame clones, with some not included. Of roughly 2.4 million clones listed, approximately 94% are singletons. V lost 2 bases and J 4 bases, leaving 8 bases between the germline ends. CDR1 and CDR2 from the germline V gene are MDHEN and SYDVKM. The length of the CDR3 is 13 residues. It was into CD45RA+ naive and CD45RA-negative memory subsets that the CD4+ cells were split. The sample comes from a study of shared clonotypes between healthy human individuals. Whole-study findings and limits: About 5.2% was the fraction of naive CD4 clonotypes found shared across a few donors.

This chain joins TRBV28 and TRBJ1-2; D is unresolved. The clonotype comes from a man younger than 30 in good health. Sample: naive CD4+ T cells sorted from blood. Regarding subset: CD45RA+ positively selected. CDR3: CASSLSTSYGYTF. The CDR3 nucleotides read TGTGCCAGCAGTTTAAGTACAAGCTATGGCTACACCTTC.